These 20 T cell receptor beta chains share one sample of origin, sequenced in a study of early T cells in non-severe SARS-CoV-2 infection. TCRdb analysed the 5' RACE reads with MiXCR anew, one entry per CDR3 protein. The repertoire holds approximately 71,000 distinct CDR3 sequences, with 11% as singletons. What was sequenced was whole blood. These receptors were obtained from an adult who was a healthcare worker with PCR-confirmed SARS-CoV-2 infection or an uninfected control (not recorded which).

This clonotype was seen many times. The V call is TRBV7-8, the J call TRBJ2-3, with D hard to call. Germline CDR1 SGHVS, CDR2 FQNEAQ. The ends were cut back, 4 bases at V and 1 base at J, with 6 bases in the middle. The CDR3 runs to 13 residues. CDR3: CASSSDGTDTQYF. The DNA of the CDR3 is TGTGCCAGCAGCTCAGACGGCACAGATACGCAGTATTTT.

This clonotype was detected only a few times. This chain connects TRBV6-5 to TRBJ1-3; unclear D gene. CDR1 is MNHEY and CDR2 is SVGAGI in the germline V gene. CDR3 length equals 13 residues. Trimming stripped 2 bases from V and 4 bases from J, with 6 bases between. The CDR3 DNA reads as TGTGCCAGCAGTTACGGAGCGGGAAACACCATATATTTT. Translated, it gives CASSYGAGNTIYF.

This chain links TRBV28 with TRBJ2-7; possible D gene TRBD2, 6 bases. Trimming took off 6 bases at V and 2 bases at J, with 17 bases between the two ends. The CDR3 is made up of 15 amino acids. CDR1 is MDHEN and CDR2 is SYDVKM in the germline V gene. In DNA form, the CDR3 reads TGTGCCAGCAGACGCGGGACCGGGATACCCTACGAGCAGTACTTC. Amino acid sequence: CASRRGTGIPYEQYF.

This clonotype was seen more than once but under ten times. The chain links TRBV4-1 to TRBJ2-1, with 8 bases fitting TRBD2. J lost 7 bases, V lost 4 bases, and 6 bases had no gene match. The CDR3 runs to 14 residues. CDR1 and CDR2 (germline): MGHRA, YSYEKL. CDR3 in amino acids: CASSPGLGGNEQFF. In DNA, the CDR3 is TGCGCCAGCAGCCCGGGACTAGGGGGGAATGAGCAGTTCTTC.

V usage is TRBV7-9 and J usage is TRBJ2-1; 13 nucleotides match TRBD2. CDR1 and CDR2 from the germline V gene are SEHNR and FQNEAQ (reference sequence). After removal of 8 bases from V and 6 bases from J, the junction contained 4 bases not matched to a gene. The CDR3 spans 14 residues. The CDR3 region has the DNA TGTGCCAGCGAGGGACTAGCGGGATTCAATGAGCAGTTCTTC. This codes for CASEGLAGFNEQFF.

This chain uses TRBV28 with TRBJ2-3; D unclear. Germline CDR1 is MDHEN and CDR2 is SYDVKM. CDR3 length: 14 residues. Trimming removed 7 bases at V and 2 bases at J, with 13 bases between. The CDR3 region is CASKPPYTTDTQYF. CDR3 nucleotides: TGTGCCAGCAAGCCACCCTACACCACAGATACGCAGTATTTT.

CDR3 DNA: TGCGCCAGCAGCTTGAAGGGGGGTAATTCACCCCTCCACTTT. Translated: CASSLKGGNSPLHF. The chain couples TRBV5-1 to TRBJ1-6; D possibly corresponds to TRBD1 (6 bases). V was cut by 1 base and J by 6 bases, with 8 bases left in between. The germline gives CDR1 SGHRS, CDR2 YFSETQ. The CDR3 runs 14 residues.

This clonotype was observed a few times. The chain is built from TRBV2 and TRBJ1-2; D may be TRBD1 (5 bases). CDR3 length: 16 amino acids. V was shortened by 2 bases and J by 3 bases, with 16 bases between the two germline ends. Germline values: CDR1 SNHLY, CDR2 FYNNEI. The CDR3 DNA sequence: TGTGCCAGCAGTGAATTCTGGGGCAGACCAGACTATGGCTACACCTTC. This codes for CASSEFWGRPDYGYTF.

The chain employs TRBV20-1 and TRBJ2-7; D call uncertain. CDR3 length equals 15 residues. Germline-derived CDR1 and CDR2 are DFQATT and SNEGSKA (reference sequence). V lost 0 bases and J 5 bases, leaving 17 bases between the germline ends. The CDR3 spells CSARDRSAPWDEQYF. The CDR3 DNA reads TGCAGTGCTAGAGATCGGAGTGCCCCTTGGGACGAGCAGTACTTC.

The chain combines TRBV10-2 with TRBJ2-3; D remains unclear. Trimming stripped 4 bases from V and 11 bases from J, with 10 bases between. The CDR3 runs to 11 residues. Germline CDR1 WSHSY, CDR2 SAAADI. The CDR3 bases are TGCGCCAGCAGTGTTGGGTGGAGGCAGTATTTT. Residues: CASSVGWRQYF.

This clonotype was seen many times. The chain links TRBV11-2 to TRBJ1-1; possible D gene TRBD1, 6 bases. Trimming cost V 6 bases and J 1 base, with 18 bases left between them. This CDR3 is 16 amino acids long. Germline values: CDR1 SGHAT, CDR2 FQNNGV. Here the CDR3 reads CASSNRGGAPNTEAFF. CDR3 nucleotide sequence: TGTGCCAGCAGTAATCGAGGGGGGGCCCCGAACACTGAAGCTTTCTTT.

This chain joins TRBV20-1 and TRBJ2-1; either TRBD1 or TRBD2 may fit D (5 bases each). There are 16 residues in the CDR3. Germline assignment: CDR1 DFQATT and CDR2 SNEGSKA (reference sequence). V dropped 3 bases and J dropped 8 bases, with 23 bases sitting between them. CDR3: CSASGGRDPRDDEQFF. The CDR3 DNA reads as TGCAGTGCTAGTGGGGGAAGGGACCCAAGAGACGATGAGCAGTTCTTC.

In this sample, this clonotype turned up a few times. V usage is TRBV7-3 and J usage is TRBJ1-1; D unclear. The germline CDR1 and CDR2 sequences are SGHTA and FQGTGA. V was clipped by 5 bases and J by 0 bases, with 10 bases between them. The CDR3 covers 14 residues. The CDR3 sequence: CASSLRRMNTEAFF. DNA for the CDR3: TGTGCCAGCAGCCTTAGAAGAATGAACACTGAAGCTTTCTTT.

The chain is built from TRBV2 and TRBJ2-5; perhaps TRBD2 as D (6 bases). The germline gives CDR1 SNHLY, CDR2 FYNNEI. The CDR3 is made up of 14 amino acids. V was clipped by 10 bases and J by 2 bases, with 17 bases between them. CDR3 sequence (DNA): TGTGCCACCTACCCCGCGGGATGGCAAGAGACCCAGTACTTC. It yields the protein CATYPAGWQETQYF.

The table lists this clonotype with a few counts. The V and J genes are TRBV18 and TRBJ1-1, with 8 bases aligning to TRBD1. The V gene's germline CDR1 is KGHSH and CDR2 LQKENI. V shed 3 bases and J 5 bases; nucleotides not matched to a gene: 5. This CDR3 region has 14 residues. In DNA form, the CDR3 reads TGTGCCAGCTCACCTACAGGGGGTGGGACTGAAGCTTTCTTT. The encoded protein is CASSPTGGGTEAFF.

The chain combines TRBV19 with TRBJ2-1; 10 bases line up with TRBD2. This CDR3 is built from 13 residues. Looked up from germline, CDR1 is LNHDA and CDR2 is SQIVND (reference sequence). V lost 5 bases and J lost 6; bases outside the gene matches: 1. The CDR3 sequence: CASSASGSNEQFF. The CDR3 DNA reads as TGTGCCAGTAGTGCTAGCGGGAGCAATGAGCAGTTCTTC.

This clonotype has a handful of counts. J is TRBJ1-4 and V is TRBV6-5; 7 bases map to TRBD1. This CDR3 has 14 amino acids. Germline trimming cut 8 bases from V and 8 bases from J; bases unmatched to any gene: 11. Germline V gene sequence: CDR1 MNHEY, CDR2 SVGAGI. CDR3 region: CASRWGQRSEKLFF. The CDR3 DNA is TGTGCCAGCCGGTGGGGACAGAGGAGCGAAAAACTGTTTTTT.

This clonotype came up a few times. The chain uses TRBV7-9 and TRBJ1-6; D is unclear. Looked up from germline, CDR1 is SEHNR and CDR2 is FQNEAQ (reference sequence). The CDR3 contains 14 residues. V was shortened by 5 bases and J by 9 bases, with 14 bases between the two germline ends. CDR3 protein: CASSPLSPGSPLHF. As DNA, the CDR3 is TGTGCCAGCAGCCCATTATCTCCGGGTTCACCCCTCCACTTT.

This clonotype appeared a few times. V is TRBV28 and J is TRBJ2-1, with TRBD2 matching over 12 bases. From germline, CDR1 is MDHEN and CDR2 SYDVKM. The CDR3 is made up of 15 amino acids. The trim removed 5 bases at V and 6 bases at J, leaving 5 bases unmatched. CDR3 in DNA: TGTGCCAGCAGTCTTCGACTAGCGGGAGTCAATGAGCAGTTCTTC. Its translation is CASSLRLAGVNEQFF. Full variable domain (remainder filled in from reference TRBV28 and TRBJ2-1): DVKVTQSSRYLVKRTGEKVFLECVQDMDHENMFWYRQDPGLGLRLIYFSYDVKMKEKGDIPEGYSVSREKKERFSLILESASTNQTSMYLCASSLRLAGVNEQFFGPGTRLTVL.

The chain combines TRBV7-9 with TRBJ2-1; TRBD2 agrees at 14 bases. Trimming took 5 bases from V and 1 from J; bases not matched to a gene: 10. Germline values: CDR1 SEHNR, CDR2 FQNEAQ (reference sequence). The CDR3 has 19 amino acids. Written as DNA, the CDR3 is TGTGCCAGCAGCGGAACGACCGGGACTAGCGGGAGATCCTACAATGAGCAGTTCTTC. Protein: CASSGTTGTSGRSYNEQFF.